The rows below give T cell receptor beta chains drawn from one sample of a study of T-cell memory formation after mild COVID-19. From the 5' RACE reads, TCRdb called clonotypes with MiXCR, one entry per CDR3 protein. In the table there are approximately 580,000 distinct CDR3 sequences, roughly 20% of which are singletons. Sequenced input: PBMCs or a T cell subset sorted from them (not recorded which). The receptors were sampled from an adult woman who had mild COVID-19 (a few samples of this study predate the infection). Cell type and time point are not known. The CDR3 runs from the conserved cysteine through the conserved F or W. The D gene is left open where the match is weak. Clone size, where shown, is once, few, many, or a class for clones that have expanded.

clone_size,j_call,v_call,d_call,cdr3_nt,cdr3_aa
few,TRBJ1-2,TRBV11-2,.,TGTGCCATCGCGTACGGGTATGGCTACACCTTC,CAIAYGYGYTF
.,TRBJ2-1,TRBV4-3,.,TGCGCCAGCAGCCAAGGGCGGCGGAGGAACGATGAGCAGTTCTTC,CASSQGRRRNDEQFF
.,TRBJ1-2,TRBV20-1,TRBD1,TGCAGTGCTAGCCAAGACAGGGTGGCTAACTATGGCTACACCTTC,CSASQDRVANYGYTF
many,TRBJ2-3,TRBV5-5,.,TGTGCCAGCAGCTTGTGGCCAGGGCACACAGATACGCAGTATTTT,CASSLWPGHTDTQYF
.,TRBJ1-4,TRBV18,.,TGTGCCAGCTCACCACCAGACAGGCCCAATGAAAAACTGTTTTTT,CASSPPDRPNEKLFF
few,TRBJ1-1,TRBV29-1,.,TGCAGCGTTGATGGGGGCTTAGGCACTGAAGCTTTCTTT,CSVDGGLGTEAFF
.,TRBJ1-2,TRBV12-3/TRBV12-4,TRBD1,TGTGCCAGCAGTCCCAGACAGGGGATGAACTATGGCTACACCTTC,CASSPRQGMNYGYTF
.,TRBJ2-1,TRBV7-9,.,TGTGCCAGCAGCGTACCGGGACTTCAGTTCTTC,CASSVPGLQFF
.,TRBJ2-3,TRBV12-3/TRBV12-4,.,TGTGCCAGCAGTTTGGGCCCACCGTGGGATACGCAGTATTTT,CASSLGPPWDTQYF
.,TRBJ2-5,TRBV7-6,TRBD2,TGTGCCAGCAGCTCGCTCGGGGGGATCGAACAAGAGACCCAGTACTTC,CASSSLGGIEQETQYF
many,TRBJ2-3,TRBV2,TRBD2,TGTGCCAGCAGCGACCGGGGGGGCACAGATACGCAGTATTTT,CASSDRGGTDTQYF
few,TRBJ2-2,TRBV5-5,TRBD2,TGTGCCAGCAGCGGCGTCGCCGGGAGGGCAGGGGAGCTGTTTTTT,CASSGVAGRAGELFF
.,TRBJ2-5,TRBV24-1,TRBD2,TGTGCCACCAGTGACCCGGGGAGGGCAGAGACCCAGTACTTC,CATSDPGRAETQYF
few,TRBJ2-7,TRBV25-1,.,TGTGCCAGCAGTTTAGGGATGAGCTCCTACGAGCAGTACTTC,CASSLGMSSYEQYF
few,TRBJ2-7,TRBV7-9,.,TGTGCCAGCAGCTTACCCCCCTACGAGCAGTACTTC,CASSLPPYEQYF
.,TRBJ2-3,TRBV4-2,TRBD2,TGTGCCAGCAGCCTGAGGACTAGCGGGATCACAGATACGCAGTATTTT,CASSLRTSGITDTQYF
many,TRBJ2-7,TRBV12-3/TRBV12-4,.,TGTGCCAGCAGTTTAGCTCTGACAGGCGCCTACGAGCAGTACTTC,CASSLALTGAYEQYF
.,TRBJ2-1,TRBV20-1,TRBD2,TGCAGTGCCCGGACTAGCGGGGGCCTAAATGAGCAGTTCTTC,CSARTSGGLNEQFF
.,TRBJ2-7,TRBV30,.,TGTGCCTGGAGTGGGTACTACGAGCAGTACTTC,CAWSGYYEQYF
many,TRBJ1-5,TRBV7-3,.,TGTGCCAGCAGCGGGGGGGTAGCTCCCAATCAGCCCCAGCATTTT,CASSGGVAPNQPQHF
.,TRBJ1-1,TRBV6-4,TRBD1,TGTGCCAGCAGCTCGGGCCTCAGGGGGGCTTTCTTT,CASSSGLRGAFF
few,TRBJ2-1,TRBV5-6,.,TGTGCCAGCAGCTTTGCCGGGACAAACTCCTACAATGAGCAGTTCTTC,CASSFAGTNSYNEQFF
few,TRBJ2-1,TRBV18,.,TGTGCCAGCTCACCATCTGTCGGGGCCTACAATGAGCAGTTCTTC,CASSPSVGAYNEQFF
.,TRBJ2-3,TRBV10-3,.,TGTGCCATCAGTGAGAGGGGGGCGCGCGATACGCAGTATTTT,CAISERGARDTQYF
.,TRBJ2-1,TRBV29-1,.,TGCAGCGCCGAAAAGCCAGGGTTCAATGAGCAGTTCTTC,CSAEKPGFNEQFF
few,TRBJ2-2,TRBV30,TRBD1,TGTGCCTGGGGACAGGGGAGAGGGACCGGGGAGCTGTTTTTT,CAWGQGRGTGELFF
few,TRBJ2-7,TRBV12-3/TRBV12-4,TRBD1,TGTGCCAGCAGTTTGACGGGGACAGGGAGTTACGAGCAGTACTTC,CASSLTGTGSYEQYF
.,TRBJ1-1,TRBV6-5,TRBD1,TGTGCCAGCAGTTGGCCGGGACAGGGGAACACTGAAGCTTTCTTT,CASSWPGQGNTEAFF
.,TRBJ2-3,TRBV7-2,.,TGTGCCAGCAGCCGCACACCCCCGGGCACAGATACGCAGTATTTT,CASSRTPPGTDTQYF
.,TRBJ2-3,TRBV6-5,.,TGTGCCAGCAGTTACGTAGGACACAGTGGAGATACGCAGTATTTT,CASSYVGHSGDTQYF
few,TRBJ2-3,TRBV9,TRBD2,TGTGCCAGCAGCCCGGGGTTAGCGGGGCCTACGCAGTATTTT,CASSPGLAGPTQYF
.,TRBJ1-1,TRBV20-1,.,TGCAGTGCTAGGGAGGCCTCGACGGGGAACACTGAAGCTTTCTTT,CSAREASTGNTEAFF
.,TRBJ2-2,TRBV7-2,TRBD2,TGTGCCAGCAGCCGAAGGACTAGCGGGAGGGCCGGAATGAACACCGGGGAGCTGTTTTTT,CASSRRTSGRAGMNTGELFF
few,TRBJ1-5,TRBV6-2/TRBV6-3,.,TGTGCCAGCAGTTATCCCCGGGCCCGGAATCAGCCCCAGCATTTT,CASSYPRARNQPQHF
few,TRBJ2-3,TRBV5-1,.,TGCGCCAGCAGCTTGGTGGCCCTAGCCACAGATACGCAGTATTTT,CASSLVALATDTQYF
many,TRBJ2-2,TRBV15,TRBD1,TGTGCCACCAGGGGACAGGGGGAGGCCGGGGAGCTGTTTTTT,CATRGQGEAGELFF
few,TRBJ1-1,TRBV6-5,.,TGTGCCAGCAGTTACTTGCAGGGGATCGAAGCTTTCTTT,CASSYLQGIEAFF
.,TRBJ1-2,TRBV24-1,TRBD1,TGTGCCACCCCCACCCAGGACAGGGGTTATGGCTACACCTTC,CATPTQDRGYGYTF
few,TRBJ2-2,TRBV5-1,.,TGCGCCAGCAGTTTCGACACCCCGAACACCGGGGAGCTGTTTTTT,CASSFDTPNTGELFF
.,TRBJ2-3,TRBV15,TRBD2,TGTGCCACCAGCAGAGATCGCGGGGGTTTGACAGATACGCAGTATTTT,CATSRDRGGLTDTQYF
.,TRBJ2-7,TRBV2,.,TGTGCCAGCAGTTTCGACAGGTCGAGCTCCTACGAGCAGTACTTC,CASSFDRSSSYEQYF
.,TRBJ2-7,TRBV20-1,.,TGCAGTGGAGCGGGTGTCTCCTACGAGCAGTACTTC,CSGAGVSYEQYF
many,TRBJ1-1,TRBV6-5,.,TGTGCCAGCACCACCGGACCCGCAGGGGAGCACACTGAAGCTTTCTTT,CASTTGPAGEHTEAFF
.,TRBJ2-1,TRBV20-1,TRBD2,TGCAGTGTCCCTACCGGGGGGGAGGAGCAGTTCTTC,CSVPTGGEEQFF
few,TRBJ2-1,TRBV10-3,.,TGTGCCATCAGTGAGGGGGTAATCTACAATGAGCAGTTCTTC,CAISEGVIYNEQFF
.,TRBJ2-3,TRBV12-3/TRBV12-4,.,TGTGCCAGCACCAGCCACACAGATACGCAGTATTTT,CASTSHTDTQYF
few,TRBJ1-1,TRBV7-6,.,TGTGCCAGCAGCTTAGGGGCAGCAACGGTGGGCACTGAAGCTTTCTTT,CASSLGAATVGTEAFF
.,TRBJ2-2,TRBV29-1,TRBD2,TGCAGCGTTGGCTGGCGGGAGGTAACCGGGGAGCTGTTTTTT,CSVGWREVTGELFF
.,TRBJ2-3,TRBV24-1,.,TGTGCCACCAGTGATCCGAGAAATACGCAGTATTTT,CATSDPRNTQYF
few,TRBJ1-6,TRBV12-3/TRBV12-4,.,TGTGCCAGCAGTTCACAGGAGAGCTCCTATAATTCACCCCTCCACTTT,CASSSQESSYNSPLHF
few,TRBJ2-1,TRBV6-5,TRBD2,TGTGCCAGCAGCTCAAGGACGGGACTAGCGTTGAACAATGAGCAGTTCTTC,CASSSRTGLALNNEQFF
few,TRBJ1-1,TRBV7-8,TRBD1,TGTGCCAGCAGCCCTCGGACAGGGGGCCATCCAAACACTGAAGCTTTCTTT,CASSPRTGGHPNTEAFF
few,TRBJ1-1,TRBV24-1,.,TGTGCCACCGGTGACAGCGGATACACTGAAGCTTTCTTT,CATGDSGYTEAFF
.,TRBJ1-4,TRBV7-8,.,TGTGCCAGCAGCACAAACAGGGACGAAGGAGAAAAACTGTTTTTT,CASSTNRDEGEKLFF
.,TRBJ2-1,TRBV30,TRBD1,TGTGCCTGGAGTGGACAGGGGGAGCAGTTCTTC,CAWSGQGEQFF